These 11 T cell receptor beta chains were all obtained from the same sample, sequenced in a study of cytomegalovirus exposure and HLA in healthy donors. With 60 Vbeta and 13 Jbeta primers, the PCR was carried out. Profiling relied on immunoSEQ multiplex PCR, and the TCRdb table lists in-frame clones only, not all of them. The sample has over 150,000 clones, approximately 81% seen once. Sequenced material: PBMCs. The receptors here all came from a man aged 30-40 years in good health and CMV-seropositive.

This rearrangement joins TRBV4-1 to TRBJ2-1; 11 bases fit TRBD2. Germline loops: CDR1 MGHRA, CDR2 YSYEKL. CDR3 length: 14 amino acids. V was pared by 8 bases and J by 0 bases, with 0 bases of the junction left unmatched. CDR3 nucleotide sequence: TGCGCCAGCGGGACTAGCGGCTCCTACAATGAGCAGTTCTTC. This translates into CASGTSGSYNEQFF.

The chain recombines TRBV11-2 with TRBJ2-2, with 8 bases fitting TRBD1. This CDR3 is 18 amino acids long. Trimming cost V 5 bases and J 7 bases; bases outside gene matches: 18. CDR1 SGHAT and CDR2 FQNNGV come from the germline V gene. For the CDR3, the DNA is TGTGCCAGCAGCCTAATGACAGGGGTCAGGGGGGTCGGCGGGGAGCTGTTTTTT. This gives the protein CASSLMTGVRGVGGELFF.

CDR3 sequence reads: CASSDYGGPTGNTIYF. The CDR3 bases are TGTGCCAGCAGTGACTACGGGGGGCCGACTGGAAACACCATATATTTT. The chain couples TRBV6-1 to TRBJ1-3, with D perhaps matching TRBD1 (6 bases). CDR3 length equals 16 residues. Deletions cut 3 bases from V and 2 bases from J, with 14 bases between. CDR1 and CDR2 (germline): MNHNS, SASEGT.

CDR3 amino acids: CASSLLGQTYQETQYF. CDR3 bases: TGTGCCAGCAGCTTACTAGGACAAACCTACCAAGAGACCCAGTACTTC. The V gene is TRBV7-8, the J gene TRBJ2-5; D perhaps matches TRBD1 (5 bases). The CDR3 sequence is 16 residues long. V was cut by 2 bases and J by 0 bases, with 13 bases left in between. CDR1 is SGHVS and CDR2 is FQNEAQ in the germline V gene.

This clone was counted between two and nine times. The chain joins TRBV6-1 to TRBJ1-2, with 8 bases fitting TRBD1. The CDR3 is 13 residues long. The ends lost 5 bases at V and 3 bases at J; junction bases unmatched: 2. CDR1 is MNHNS, CDR2 SASEGT, per germline. CDR3 in DNA: TGTGCCAGCAGTCAGGACAGGGACTATGGCTACACCTTC. Translated, it gives CASSQDRDYGYTF.

The CDR3 DNA sequence: TGTGCCAGCAGTTTAGAACTAGGGGGCACCGGGGAGCTGTTTTTT. It encodes CASSLELGGTGELFF. This rearrangement joins TRBV27 to TRBJ2-2; D possibly corresponds to TRBD1 (6 bases). V was cut by 2 bases and J by 4 bases, with 11 bases left in between. The CDR3 extends over 15 amino acids. Germline lookup yields CDR1 MNHEY and CDR2 SMNVEV (reference sequence).

The chain couples TRBV6-5 to TRBJ2-1; possible D gene TRBD1, 5 bases. The germline V gene encodes CDR1 MNHEY and CDR2 SVGAGI. V gave up 0 bases and J gave up 4 bases, with 10 bases separating them. The CDR3 totals 15 residues. CDR3 bases: TGTGCCAGCAGTTACTCTTGGACAAAATACAATGAGCAGTTCTTC. It translates to CASSYSWTKYNEQFF.

This clone was seen a few times. The chain couples TRBV5-6 to TRBJ1-5; maybe TRBD1 (5 bases). V lost 1 base to trimming and J lost 13 bases, with 21 bases between them. The CDR3 runs to 15 residues. Germline lookup yields CDR1 SGHDT and CDR2 YYEEEE. The CDR3 bases are TGTGCCAGCAGCTTGCTTACAGGAACTTCCAAAGCTCAGCATTTT. Its protein is CASSLLTGTSKAQHF. Using reference TRBV5-6 and TRBJ1-5 for the parts outside the CDR3, the full variable domain is DAGVTQSPTHLIKTRGQQVTLRCSPKSGHDTVSWYQQALGQGPQFIFQYYEEEERQRGNFPDRFSGHQFPNYSSELNVNALLLGDSALYLCASSLLTGTSKAQHFGDGTRLSIL.

The gene calls are TRBV5-5 and TRBJ1-1; D might be TRBD1 (6 bases). Germline V gives CDR1 SGHKS, CDR2 YYEKEE (reference sequence). Trimming stripped 0 bases from V and 5 bases from J, with 14 bases between. The CDR3 has 15 amino acids. The CDR3 DNA reads TGTGCCAGCAGCTTGGAGGGGACACCGAGAACTGAAGCTTTCTTT. It is translated as CASSLEGTPRTEAFF.

The chain couples TRBV7-9 to TRBJ2-7; D not certain. Trimming pared 7 bases from V and 3 bases from J, leaving 7 bases between. Per germline, CDR1 SEHNR and CDR2 FQNEAQ (reference sequence). There are 11 residues in the CDR3. CDR3 nucleotide sequence: TGTGCCAGCACCCAAAACTACGAGCAGTACTTC. It is translated as CASTQNYEQYF.

This clone has a single count. CDR3 coding DNA: TGTGCCAGCAGCTTAGGACTAGCGGGAGCAGGTGAGCAGTTCTTC. It translates to CASSLGLAGAGEQFF. The rearrangement uses TRBV7-3 and TRBJ2-1; 13 positions match TRBD2. This CDR3 is built from 15 residues. V lost 2 bases and J lost 9; bases outside the gene matches: 4. CDR1 and CDR2 from the germline V gene are SGHTA and FQGTGA.